The next 18 T cell receptor beta chains were all read from a single sample in a study of a mutant IDH1 vaccine in newly diagnosed glioma. Their antigens are not known. Some clones are missing from TCRdb's copy, which holds only in-frame ones; the method was immunoSEQ multiplex PCR. Altogether roughly 60,000 clones are present, roughly 71% being singletons, with the ten largest covering about 4.9%. The time point here: week 35, safety follow-up. In every dose of vaccine, 300 ug of mutant IDH1 20-mer peptide was given alongside topical imiquimod. Sample: PBMCs, taken from a glioma patient whose treatment included an IDH1 peptide vaccine. The receptors derive from a man over 45 with glioma.

The chain is built from TRBV29-1 and TRBJ1-4; TRBD1 is a possible D gene (6 bases). The CDR3 is 13 residues long. V shed 6 bases and J shed 8 bases, with 16 bases lying between them. Germline CDR1 reads SQVTM; CDR2 reads ANQGSEA. The CDR3 sequence is CSVGLQGGEKLFF. CDR3 DNA sequence: TGCAGCGTGGGTTTACAGGGTGGGGAAAAACTGTTTTTT.

This clone was observed a few times. The rearrangement links TRBV19 to TRBJ1-1, with D unresolved. Trimming cost V 3 bases and J 5 bases, with 10 bases left between them. This CDR3 has 13 residues. CDR1 is LNHDA and CDR2 is SQIVND in the germline V gene (reference sequence). CDR3 in amino acids: CASSIAPETEAFF. In DNA, the CDR3 is TGTGCCAGTAGTATCGCGCCAGAGACTGAAGCTTTCTTT.

The chain carries TRBV7-2 and TRBJ2-7, with unresolved D. The V end lost 3 bases, the J end lost 2 bases, and 8 bases lay between the germline ends. The CDR3 contains 13 residues. Germline-derived CDR1 and CDR2 are SGHTA and FQGNSA. This chain's CDR3 is CASSFPRTYEQYF. CDR3 nucleotide sequence: TGTGCCAGCAGCTTTCCGAGGACCTACGAGCAGTACTTC.

The V call is TRBV6-4, the J call TRBJ1-1; D not certain. CDR1 and CDR2 (germline): MRHNA, SNTAGT. V gave up 5 bases and J gave up 3 bases, with 10 bases separating them. This CDR3 comprises 13 residues. CDR3 protein: CASSLNQYTEAFF. The CDR3 DNA reads as TGTGCCAGCAGTCTCAATCAATACACTGAAGCTTTCTTT.

The chain uses TRBV4-2 and TRBJ1-6; D ambiguous. The CDR3 is 14 residues long. Germline CDR1 is LGHNA and CDR2 is YNFKEQ. V gave up 2 bases and J gave up 7 bases, with 9 bases separating them. This chain's CDR3 is CASSQHDRNSPLHF. The CDR3, as DNA: TGTGCCAGCAGCCAACACGATCGAAATTCACCCCTCCACTTT.

The sample holds one count of this clone. This chain links TRBV6-4 with TRBJ2-3, with 12 bases fitting TRBD2. This CDR3 contains 14 residues. Germline lookup yields CDR1 MRHNA and CDR2 SNTAGT. J lost 4 bases, V lost 4 bases, and 0 bases had no gene match. The DNA of the CDR3 is TGTGCCAGCAGTGCTAGCGGGGGGGCAGATACGCAGTATTTT. This codes for CASSASGGADTQYF.

This clone was seen only a few times. V and J are TRBV4-2 and TRBJ1-2; D call uncertain. Deletions cut 6 bases from V and 6 bases from J, with 11 bases between. The CDR3 spans 12 residues. Germline CDR1 and CDR2: LGHNA and YNFKEQ. DNA of the CDR3: TGTGCCAGCAGGCCCAGCGGAGATGGCTACACCTTC. Translated, it gives CASRPSGDGYTF.

This clone was picked up a small number of times. The chain employs TRBV30 and TRBJ1-5, with 7 bases matching TRBD1. The CDR3 is made up of 14 amino acids. The germline CDR1 and CDR2 sequences are GTSNPN and SVGIG (reference sequence). J was trimmed by 7 bases and V by 1 base; bases with no gene match: 7. The CDR3 DNA sequence: TGTGCCTGGAGTGGGGGACAGCCCGGACAGCCCCAGCATTTT. It codes for CAWSGGQPGQPQHF.

The chain recombines TRBV7-9 with TRBJ1-2; no clear D gene. V was clipped by 5 bases and J by 0 bases, with 13 bases between them. This CDR3 has 15 amino acids. Looked up from germline, CDR1 is SEHNR and CDR2 is FQNEAQ (reference sequence). CDR3 DNA: TGTGCCAGCAGCCCTAGCTACCTTACTAACTATGGCTACACCTTC. The encoded protein is CASSPSYLTNYGYTF.

V gene TRBV10-3 combines with J gene TRBJ2-7; TRBD1 aligns across 11 bases. CDR1 is ENHRY and CDR2 is SYGVKD in the germline V gene. V trimming: 2 bases; J trimming: 4 bases; junction bases outside the gene matches: 4. This CDR3 is 15 amino acids long. The CDR3 sequence is CAISEPGQGGYEQYF. CDR3 in DNA: TGTGCCATCAGTGAGCCGGGACAGGGGGGATACGAGCAGTACTTC.

The chain uses TRBV9 and TRBJ2-1; the match to TRBD2 covers 9 bases. This CDR3 contains 12 residues. Trimming at V came to 7 bases and at J to 9 bases, leaving 5 bases not matched to a gene. Germline V gene sequence: CDR1 SGDLS, CDR2 YYNGEE. The DNA for the CDR3 is TGTGCCAGCCAGGCTAGCGGGGTTGAGCAGTTCTTC. Encoded protein: CASQASGVEQFF.

Only one count was recorded for this clone. V and J are TRBV18 and TRBJ2-1; 9 bases match TRBD2. This CDR3 is 14 amino acids long. V lost 3 bases, J lost 4 bases, and 1 base stayed unmatched. Per germline, CDR1 KGHSH and CDR2 LQKENI. This CDR3 reads CASSPSGGYNEQFF. The CDR3 DNA reads as TGTGCCAGCTCACCTAGCGGGGGTTACAATGAGCAGTTCTTC.

This clone was seen only a few times. The genes are TRBV30 and TRBJ1-1; D is unresolved. CDR1 and CDR2 from the germline V gene are GTSNPN and SVGIG (reference sequence). This CDR3 is built from 14 residues. Between the trimmed V and J ends, which lost 3 bases and 4 bases, there was a span of 15 bases. The CDR3 loop reads CAWRRPPGGTEAFF. The DNA of the CDR3 is TGTGCCTGGAGGCGCCCCCCCGGTGGCACTGAAGCTTTCTTT.

In its sample, this clone is medium-sized. The gene calls are TRBV5-1 and TRBJ1-2; the match to TRBD1 covers 9 bases. The CDR3 is 15 amino acids. In germline, CDR1 is SGHRS, CDR2 YFSETQ. Trimming cost V 4 bases and J 3 bases; bases outside gene matches: 7. The CDR3 region is CASSQGTGRDYGYTF. CDR3 nucleotide sequence: TGCGCCAGCAGCCAAGGGACAGGGAGGGACTATGGCTACACCTTC.

J is TRBJ2-3 and V is TRBV5-1; 7 bases line up with TRBD2. The germline V gene encodes CDR1 SGHRS and CDR2 YFSETQ. J lost 2 bases, V lost 4 bases, and 7 bases had no gene match. This CDR3 spans 15 amino acids. CDR3 in DNA: TGCGCCAGCAGCCCGGGGGGACTAACCACAGATACGCAGTATTTT. It codes for CASSPGGLTTDTQYF.

The chain combines TRBV12-5 with TRBJ1-3; D not certain. The CDR3 is 12 amino acids. CDR1 LGHNT and CDR2 FRNRAP come from the germline V gene. V lost 8 bases, J lost 0 bases, and 5 bases lay in between. CDR3 coding DNA: TGTGCTAGTTCGGGCTCTGGAAACACCATATATTTT. This sequence encodes CASSGSGNTIYF. The full variable domain, its missing parts supplied by reference TRBV12-5 and TRBJ1-3, is DARVTQTPRHKVTEMGQEVTMRCQPILGHNTVFWYRQTMMQGLELLAYFRNRAPLDDSGMPKDRFSAEMPDATLATLKIQPSEPRDSAVYFCASSGSGNTIYFGEGSWLTVV.

A few counts support this clone. The chain carries TRBV6-1 and TRBJ1-2; TRBD1 matches at 8 bases. The CDR3 is 14 residues long. Looked up from germline, CDR1 is MNHNS and CDR2 is SASEGT. Trimming at V came to 7 bases and at J to 1 base, leaving 5 bases not matched to a gene. The CDR3 nucleotides read TGTGCCAGCACCATGACAGGGGTTAACTATGGCTACACCTTC. It yields the protein CASTMTGVNYGYTF.

This clone was seen just once. The chain couples TRBV9 to TRBJ2-2; D not certain. The CDR3 spans 12 residues. Between the trimmed V and J ends, which lost 0 bases and 8 bases, there was a span of 5 bases. Germline CDR1 reads SGDLS; CDR2 reads YYNGEE. The CDR3 reads CASSVVRGELFF. In DNA, the CDR3 is TGTGCCAGCAGCGTAGTCCGGGGGGAGCTGTTTTTT.